This TCR beta chain was captured in a study of CD8 T cells in Susac syndrome. Overall study: Patients with Susac syndrome were therapy-naive, on corticosteroids, or on intravenous immunoglobulin alone at the time that blood was drawn.

Of note for this clonotype: The antigen is undetermined.

Study outcomes and limitations: Roughly five Susac-specific public clones appeared in CD8+ TEMRA repertoires, and around 16 in total CD8+ repertoires.

RNA amounts of roughly 0.5 to 1 ug underwent reverse transcription with random hexamers. The immunoSEQ assay covered 54 Vbeta and 13 Jbeta segments for CDR3. Each CDR3 protein is one row after TCRdb ran MiXCR on the immunoSEQ multiplex PCR reads. This sample yields 100,000 to 150,000 distinct CDR3 sequences, of which 85% to 95% are seen a single time; 0.25% to 0.3% belongs to the top ten. The sequenced sample was CD8+ T cells from PBMCs. This receptor was taken from a human donor with Susac syndrome.

In DNA form, the CDR3 reads TGCGCCAGCAGCCAAGATGGTAGCGATACGGGTTCCTACGAGCAGTACTTC. It is translated as CASSQDGSDTGSYEQYF. V and J are TRBV4-1 and TRBJ2-7; a weak D match, TRBD2 (5 bases). With 0 bases removed from V and 1 base from J, the gap between germline ends came to 16 bases. CDR3 length: 17 residues. Germline V gene sequence: CDR1 MGHRA, CDR2 YSYEKL.